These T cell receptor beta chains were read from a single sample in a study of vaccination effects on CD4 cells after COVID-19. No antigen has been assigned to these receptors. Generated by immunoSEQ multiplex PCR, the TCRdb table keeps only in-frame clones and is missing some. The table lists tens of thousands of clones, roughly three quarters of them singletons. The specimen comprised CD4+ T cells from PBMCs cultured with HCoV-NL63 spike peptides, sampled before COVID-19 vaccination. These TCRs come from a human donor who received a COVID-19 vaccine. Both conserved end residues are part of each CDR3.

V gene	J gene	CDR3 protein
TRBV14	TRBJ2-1	CASSQRSSNEQFF
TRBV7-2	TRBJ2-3	CASRLSGDTDTQYF
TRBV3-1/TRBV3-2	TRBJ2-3	CASSPGTPYTDTQYF
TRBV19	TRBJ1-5	CASRKGGQSIYSNQPQHF
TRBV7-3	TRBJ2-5	CASSLTHSGGTLETQYF
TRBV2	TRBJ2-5	CASSENSVGGTETQYF
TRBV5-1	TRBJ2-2	CASSLAQGTTGELFF
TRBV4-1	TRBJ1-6	CASSQPRTGANSPLHF
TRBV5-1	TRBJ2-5	CASSSTTGGGETQYF
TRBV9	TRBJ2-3	CASSVQIEADTQYF
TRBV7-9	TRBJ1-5	CASSLYSREGDQPQHF
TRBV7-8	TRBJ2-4	CASSVRAVTGSRNIQYF
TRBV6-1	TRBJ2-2	CASSVGFAGGNTGELFF
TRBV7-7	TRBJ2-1	CASSLGRGSYNEQFF
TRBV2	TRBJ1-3	CASSEADPAYSGNTIYF
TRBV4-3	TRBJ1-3	CASSQDWAGPGNTIYF
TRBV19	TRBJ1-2	CASSIAGDRAGYTF
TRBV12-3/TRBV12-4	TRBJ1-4	CASSPNEKLFF
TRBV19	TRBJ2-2	CASSFSRGANTGELFF
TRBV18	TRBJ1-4	CASSIEGDEKLFF
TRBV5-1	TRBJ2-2	CASRPETGELFF
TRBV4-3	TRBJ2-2	CASSPGAGNTGELFF
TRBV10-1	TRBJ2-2	CASRHEVGELFF
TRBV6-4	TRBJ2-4	CASSDQMIAKNIQYF
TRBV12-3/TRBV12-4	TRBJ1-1	CASSTRGVEAFF
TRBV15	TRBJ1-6	CATSRINDSPLHF
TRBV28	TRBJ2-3	CASSSLGGGTDTQYF
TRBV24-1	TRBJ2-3	CATSDSRQGTTDTQYF
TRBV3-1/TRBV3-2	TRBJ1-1	CASSHLPGNTEAFF
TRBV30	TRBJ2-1	CAWSGQGAGNEQFF
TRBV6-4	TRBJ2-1	CASPGDRSYNEQFF
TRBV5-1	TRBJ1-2	CASSLGDRDYGYTF
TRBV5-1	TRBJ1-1	CASSPGTLNTEAFF
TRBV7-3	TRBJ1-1	CASSLQGSNTEAFF
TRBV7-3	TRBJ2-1	CASSLAAYSYNEQFF
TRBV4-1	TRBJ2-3	CASSQDRDREADTQYF
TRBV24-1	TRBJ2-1	CATSDGGSYNEQFF
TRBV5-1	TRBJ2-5	CASSLGLVHRETQYF
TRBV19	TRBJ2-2	CASSSAAGGADTGELFF
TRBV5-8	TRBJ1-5	CASSFTGVLSNQPQHF
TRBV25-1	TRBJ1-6	CASSQTVYNSPLHF
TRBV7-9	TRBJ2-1	CASSRWTSGGAGSSDEQFF
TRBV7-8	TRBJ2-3	CASSLVTACTDTQYF
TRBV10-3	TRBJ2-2	CAITPGHNTGELFF
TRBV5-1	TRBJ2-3	CASSLVGDTQYF
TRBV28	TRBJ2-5	CASSLPDRETQYF
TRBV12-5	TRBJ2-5	CASGSGGGKTQYF
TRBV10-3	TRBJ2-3	CATRPGQESGTDTQYF